This T cell receptor beta chain derives from a study of blood T cell repertoires in COVID-19. About the study: The United States, Italy and Spain provided the acute and convalescent COVID-19 samples.

J was trimmed by 2 bases and V by 3 bases; bases with no gene match: 4. Germline V gives CDR1 KGHSH, CDR2 LQKENI. This CDR3 spans 14 amino acids. Authors' methods: Estimation of nucleated cell counts was performed using reference gene primer amplification. Using immunoSEQ multiplex PCR, the repertoire was profiled, and TCRdb retains in-frame clones only, with some absent. Clone size and V and J calls were adopted from that table, with D and trimming inferred from the DNA. The table has some 250,000 clones, roughly 83% seen once. The TCR comes from a man aged 35 to 55 with acute or convalescent COVID-19. Sequencing was carried out using peripheral blood. V and J are TRBV18 and TRBJ2-7; 7 bases are shared with TRBD2. The CDR3 DNA follows: TGTGCCAGCTCACCTCCAGCGGGACCCTACGAGCAGTACTTC. Amino acids: CASSPPAGPYEQYF.